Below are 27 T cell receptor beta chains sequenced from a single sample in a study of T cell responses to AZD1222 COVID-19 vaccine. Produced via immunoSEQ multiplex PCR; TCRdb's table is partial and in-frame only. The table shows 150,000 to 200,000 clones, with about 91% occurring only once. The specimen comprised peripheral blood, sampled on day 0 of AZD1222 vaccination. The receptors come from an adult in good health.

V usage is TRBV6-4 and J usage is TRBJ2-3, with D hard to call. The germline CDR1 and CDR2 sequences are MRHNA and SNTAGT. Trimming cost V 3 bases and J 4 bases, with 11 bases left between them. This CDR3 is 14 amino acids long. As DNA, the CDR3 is TGTGCCAGCAGTGAAGAGGAGTTCGCAGATACGCAGTATTTT. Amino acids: CASSEEEFADTQYF.

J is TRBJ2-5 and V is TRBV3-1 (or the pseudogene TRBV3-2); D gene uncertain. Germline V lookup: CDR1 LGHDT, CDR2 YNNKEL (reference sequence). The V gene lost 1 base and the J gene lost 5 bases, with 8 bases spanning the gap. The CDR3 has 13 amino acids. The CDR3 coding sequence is TGTGCCAGCAGCCAAGGGGCGTCGGAGACCCAGTACTTC. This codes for CASSQGASETQYF.

CDR3 residues: CAWSVLSTEAFF. CDR3 DNA: TGTGCCTGGAGTGTACTTTCCACTGAAGCTTTCTTT. V and J are TRBV30 and TRBJ1-1; D unresolved. This CDR3 is 12 amino acids long. The V end lost 0 bases, the J end lost 4 bases, and 6 bases lay between the germline ends. Germline-derived CDR1 and CDR2 are GTSNPN and SVGIG (reference sequence).

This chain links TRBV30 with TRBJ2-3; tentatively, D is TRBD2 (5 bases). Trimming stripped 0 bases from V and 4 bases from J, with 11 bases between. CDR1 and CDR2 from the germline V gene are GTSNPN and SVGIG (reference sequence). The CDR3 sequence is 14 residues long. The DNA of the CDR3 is TGTGCCTGGAGTGTAGACGGGAATTCAGATACGCAGTATTTT. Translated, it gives CAWSVDGNSDTQYF.

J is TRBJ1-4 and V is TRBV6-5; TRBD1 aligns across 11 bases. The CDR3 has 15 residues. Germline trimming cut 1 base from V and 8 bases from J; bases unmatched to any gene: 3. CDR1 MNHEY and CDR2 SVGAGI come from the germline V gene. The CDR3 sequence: CASSYYGTGGEKLFF. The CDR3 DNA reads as TGTGCCAGCAGTTACTACGGGACAGGGGGAGAAAAACTGTTTTTT.

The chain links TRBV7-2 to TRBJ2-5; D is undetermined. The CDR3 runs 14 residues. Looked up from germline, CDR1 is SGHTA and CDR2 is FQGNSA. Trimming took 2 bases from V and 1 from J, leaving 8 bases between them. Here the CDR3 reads CASSLLQIQETQYF. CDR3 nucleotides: TGTGCCAGCAGCTTACTCCAGATCCAAGAGACCCAGTACTTC.

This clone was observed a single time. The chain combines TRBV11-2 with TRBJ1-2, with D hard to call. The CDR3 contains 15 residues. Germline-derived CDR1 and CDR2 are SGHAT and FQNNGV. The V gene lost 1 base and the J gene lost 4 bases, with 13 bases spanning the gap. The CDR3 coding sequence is TGTGCCAGCAGCTTAGTGGGTGATATAGGCTATGGCTACACCTTC. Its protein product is CASSLVGDIGYGYTF.

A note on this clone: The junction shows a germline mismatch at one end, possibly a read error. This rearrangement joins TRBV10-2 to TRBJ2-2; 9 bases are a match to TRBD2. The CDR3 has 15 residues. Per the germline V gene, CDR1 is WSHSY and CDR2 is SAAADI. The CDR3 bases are TGCGCCACAGGGAGCAGCGGGAGGAACTCCGGGGAGCTGTTTTTT. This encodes CATGSSGRNSGELFF.

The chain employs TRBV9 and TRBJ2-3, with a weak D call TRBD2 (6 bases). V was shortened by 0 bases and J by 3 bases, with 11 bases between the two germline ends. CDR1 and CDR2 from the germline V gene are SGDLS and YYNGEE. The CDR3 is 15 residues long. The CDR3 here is CASSVGSGVTDTQYF. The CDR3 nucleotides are TGTGCCAGCAGCGTAGGGTCGGGAGTGACAGATACGCAGTATTTT. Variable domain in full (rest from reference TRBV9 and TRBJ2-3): DSGVTQTPKHLITATGQRVTLRCSPRSGDLSVYWYQQSLDQGLQFLIQYYNGEERAKGNILERFSAQQFPDLHSELNLSSLELGDSALYFCASSVGSGVTDTQYFGPGTRLTVL.

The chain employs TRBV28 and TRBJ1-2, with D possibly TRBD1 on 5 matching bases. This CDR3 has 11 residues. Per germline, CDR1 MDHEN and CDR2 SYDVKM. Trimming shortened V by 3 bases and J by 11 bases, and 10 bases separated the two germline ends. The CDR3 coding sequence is TGTGCCAGCAGTTTCCTTGGGGGTTACACCTTC. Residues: CASSFLGGYTF.

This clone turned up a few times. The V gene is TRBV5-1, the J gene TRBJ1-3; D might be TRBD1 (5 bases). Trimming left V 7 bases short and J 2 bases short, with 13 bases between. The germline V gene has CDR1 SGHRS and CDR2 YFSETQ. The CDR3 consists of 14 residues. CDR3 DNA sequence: TGCGCCAGCTCAACCGGGACCACTGGAAACACCATATATTTT. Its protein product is CASSTGTTGNTIYF.

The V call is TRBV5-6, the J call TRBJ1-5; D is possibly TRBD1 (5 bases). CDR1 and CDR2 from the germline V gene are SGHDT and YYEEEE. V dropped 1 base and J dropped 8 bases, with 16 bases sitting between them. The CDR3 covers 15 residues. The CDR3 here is CASSLRGVGDKPQHF. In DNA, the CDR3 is TGTGCCAGCAGCTTGCGGGGCGTGGGGGATAAGCCCCAGCATTTT.

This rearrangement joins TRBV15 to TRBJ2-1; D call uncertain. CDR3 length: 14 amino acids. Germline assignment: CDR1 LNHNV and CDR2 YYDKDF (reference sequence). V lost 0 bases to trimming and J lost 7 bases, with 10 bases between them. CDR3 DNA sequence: TGTGCCACCAGCAGAGATCCGAGCAGTAATGAGCAGTTCTTC. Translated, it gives CATSRDPSSNEQFF.

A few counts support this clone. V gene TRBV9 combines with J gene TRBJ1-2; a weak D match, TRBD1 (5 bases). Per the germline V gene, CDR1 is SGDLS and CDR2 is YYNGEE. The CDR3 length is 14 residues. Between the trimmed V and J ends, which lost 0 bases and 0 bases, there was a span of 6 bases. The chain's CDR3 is CASSVGDSNYGYTF. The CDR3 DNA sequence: TGTGCCAGCAGCGTAGGGGACTCTAACTATGGCTACACCTTC.

CDR3 region: CASSAQGAGANVLTF. The CDR3 DNA reads TGTGCCAGCAGCGCACAGGGGGCTGGGGCCAACGTCCTGACTTTC. The chain employs TRBV11-2 and TRBJ2-6, with 8 bases aligning to TRBD1. CDR1 is SGHAT, CDR2 FQNNGV, per germline. Trimming removed 5 bases from V and 2 bases from J; junction bases left unmatched: 2. The CDR3 has 15 residues.

CDR3: CASSEQQGAEEKLFF. CDR3 DNA sequence: TGTGCCAGCAGTGAGCAACAGGGGGCGGAGGAAAAACTGTTTTTT. This sequence joins TRBV6-1 and TRBJ1-4, with TRBD1 matching 9 bases. CDR1 and CDR2 (germline): MNHNS, SASEGT. The V and J ends lost 3 bases and 8 bases, in that order; junction bases with no gene match: 7. The CDR3 covers 15 residues.

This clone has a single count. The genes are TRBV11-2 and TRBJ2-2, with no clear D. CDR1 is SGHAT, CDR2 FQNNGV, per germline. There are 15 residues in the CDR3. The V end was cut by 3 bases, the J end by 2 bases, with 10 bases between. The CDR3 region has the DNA TGTGCCAGCAGCTTGTACCCCTTAAACACCGGGGAGCTGTTTTTT. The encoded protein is CASSLYPLNTGELFF.

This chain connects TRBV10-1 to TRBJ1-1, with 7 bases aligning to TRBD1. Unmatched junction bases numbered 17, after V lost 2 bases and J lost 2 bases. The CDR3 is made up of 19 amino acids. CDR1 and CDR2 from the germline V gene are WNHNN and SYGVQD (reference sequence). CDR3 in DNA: TGCGCCAGCAGTGAGCCCCCCTTTACAGGGGAAGGCGGAAACACTGAAGCTTTCTTT. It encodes CASSEPPFTGEGGNTEAFF.

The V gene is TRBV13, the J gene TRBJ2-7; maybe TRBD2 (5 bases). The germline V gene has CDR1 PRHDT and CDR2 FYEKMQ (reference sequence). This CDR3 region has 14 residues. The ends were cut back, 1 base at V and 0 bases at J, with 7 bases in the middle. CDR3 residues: CASSLDRGSYEQYF. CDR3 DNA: TGTGCCAGCAGCTTAGATCGGGGCTCCTACGAGCAGTACTTC.

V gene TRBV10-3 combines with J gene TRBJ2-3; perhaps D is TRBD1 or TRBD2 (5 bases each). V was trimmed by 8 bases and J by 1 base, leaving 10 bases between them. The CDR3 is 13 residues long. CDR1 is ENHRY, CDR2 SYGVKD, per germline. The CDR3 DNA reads TGTGCCATCTTGGGGGTGGGCACAGATACGCAGTATTTT. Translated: CAILGVGTDTQYF.

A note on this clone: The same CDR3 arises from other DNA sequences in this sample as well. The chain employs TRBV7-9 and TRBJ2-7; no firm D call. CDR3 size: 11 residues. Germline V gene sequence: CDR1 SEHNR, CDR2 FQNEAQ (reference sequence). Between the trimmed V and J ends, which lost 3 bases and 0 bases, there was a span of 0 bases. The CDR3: CASSFSYEQYF. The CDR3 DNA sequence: TGTGCCAGCAGCTTCTCCTACGAGCAGTACTTC.

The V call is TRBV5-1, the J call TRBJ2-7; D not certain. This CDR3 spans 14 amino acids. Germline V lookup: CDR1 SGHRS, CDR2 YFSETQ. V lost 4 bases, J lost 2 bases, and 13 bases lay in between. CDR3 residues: CASSRLTDTYEQYF. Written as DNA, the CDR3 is TGCGCCAGCAGCCGCTTGACGGATACCTACGAGCAGTACTTC.

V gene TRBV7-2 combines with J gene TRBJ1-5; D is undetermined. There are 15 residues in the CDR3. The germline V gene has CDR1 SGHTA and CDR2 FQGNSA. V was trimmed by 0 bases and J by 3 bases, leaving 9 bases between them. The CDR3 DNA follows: TGTGCCAGCAGCTTAGCCGCCCGTAACAATCAGCCCCAGCATTTT. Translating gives CASSLAARNNQPQHF.

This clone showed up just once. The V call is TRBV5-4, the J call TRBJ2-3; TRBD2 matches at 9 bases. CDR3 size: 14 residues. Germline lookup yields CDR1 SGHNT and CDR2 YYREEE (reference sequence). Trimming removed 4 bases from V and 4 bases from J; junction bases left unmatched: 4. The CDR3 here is CASSLGLAPDTQYF. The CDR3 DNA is TGTGCCAGCAGCCTGGGACTAGCCCCAGATACGCAGTATTTT.

The CDR3 DNA reads TGTGCCAGCAGCTTGGGGCCGATCCAAGAGACCCAGTACTTC. It encodes CASSLGPIQETQYF. The chain has TRBV7-7 and TRBJ2-5; TRBD1 might be the D (5 bases). There are 14 residues in the CDR3. CDR1 is SSHAT and CDR2 is FNYEAQ in the germline V gene (reference sequence). V was clipped by 3 bases and J by 1 base, with 9 bases between them.

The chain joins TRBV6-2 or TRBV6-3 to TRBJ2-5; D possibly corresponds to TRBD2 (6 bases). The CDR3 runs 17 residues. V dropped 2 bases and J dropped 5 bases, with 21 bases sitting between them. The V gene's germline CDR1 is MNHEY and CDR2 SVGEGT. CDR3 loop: CASSYGRPGREVETQYF. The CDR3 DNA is TGTGCCAGCAGTTACGGTCGACCGGGAAGGGAGGTGGAGACCCAGTACTTC.

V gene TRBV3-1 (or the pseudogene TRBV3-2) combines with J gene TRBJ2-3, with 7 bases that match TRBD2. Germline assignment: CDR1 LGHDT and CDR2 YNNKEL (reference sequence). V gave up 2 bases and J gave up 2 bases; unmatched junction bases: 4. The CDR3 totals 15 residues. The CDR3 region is CASSQRLADTDTQYF. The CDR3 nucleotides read TGTGCCAGCAGCCAAAGGCTAGCGGACACAGATACGCAGTATTTT.